This TCR beta chain was identified during a study of cytomegalovirus exposure and HLA in healthy donors. Healthy bone marrow donors formed the donor group. The CDR3 runs 15 residues. Germline V gene data show CDR1 as ENHRY and CDR2 as SYGVKD. Trimming at V came to 2 bases and at J to 4 bases, leaving 5 bases not matched to a gene. Vbeta (60) and Jbeta (13) primers were used in the PCR. Sequencing used immunoSEQ multiplex PCR; TCRdb keeps in-frame clones, though not all of them. This sample has under 45,000 clones, with roughly 60% found just once. Material for sequencing was PBMCs. The V and J genes are TRBV10-3 and TRBJ2-1, with TRBD1 matching over 7 bases. The receptor's source is a human donor in good health. In DNA form, the CDR3 reads TGTGCCATCAGTGAGGGAGACAGGGCTTACAATGAGCAGTTCTTC. Translation: CAISEGDRAYNEQFF.